This TCR beta chain is from a study of T cell responses to AZD1222 COVID-19 vaccine. This clone was counted once. At one boundary the junction diverges from the germline segment, which might be a read error. The protocol was immunoSEQ multiplex PCR, while the TCRdb copy is restricted to in-frame clones and leaves out a portion. The sample shows fewer than 85,000 clones, approximately 92% of them seen only once. This sequence was found in an adult who received the AZD1222 COVID-19 vaccine. This specimen consisted of peripheral blood, obtained 28 days after the second AZD1222 dose.

Here the CDR3 reads CASSSQGTQETQYF. As DNA, the CDR3 is TGCGCCAGTAGTAGTCAAGGGACCCAAGAGACCCAGTACTTC. The chain uses TRBV19 and TRBJ2-5, with D perhaps given as TRBD1 or TRBD2 (5 bases each). CDR1 and CDR2 from the germline V gene are LNHDA and SQIVND (reference sequence). CDR3 length: 14 amino acids. Supplemented by reference TRBV19 and TRBJ2-5, the full variable domain reads DGGITQSPKYLFRKEGQNVTLSCEQNLNHDAMYWYRQDPGQGLRLIYYSQIVNDFQKGDIAEGYSVSREKKESFPLTVTSAQKNPTAFYLCASSSQGTQETQYFGPGTRLLVL.